The T cell receptor (beta chain) described here comes from a study of preoperative IRX-2 immunotherapy in early breast cancer. Assay used: immunoSEQ multiplex PCR; TCRdb lists only in-frame clones, some missing. Altogether tens of thousands of clones are present, about 77% being singletons, with the ten largest covering around 2.3%. Treatment in this sample: preoperative locoregional IRX-2 cytokine immunotherapy. Samples came from a phase Ib trial of preoperative locoregional IRX-2 cytokine immunotherapy. The CDR3 has 16 residues. J gave up 1 base and V 3 bases, and 7 bases lay outside the gene matches. Per germline, CDR1 SGHRS and CDR2 YFSETQ.

The chain joins TRBV5-1 to TRBJ1-3, with 7 positions matching TRBD1. The receptor comes from a human donor with breast cancer. This specimen was lymph node tissue, taken before IRX-2 immunotherapy. The CDR3 coding sequence is TGCGCCAGCAGCTCCAACCCGACAGGGTCTGGAAACACCATATATTTT. It yields the protein CASSSNPTGSGNTIYF.